This T cell receptor beta chain appears in the sequencing data of a study of cytomegalovirus exposure and HLA in healthy donors. PCR involved 60 Vbeta and 13 Jbeta primers. Sequenced by immunoSEQ multiplex PCR; TCRdb stores in-frame clones only, minus some. The repertoire includes about 98,000 clones, approximately 79% of them detected once, and about 1.7% sits in the top ten. The sequence derives from a male donor in good health and CMV-seronegative. Material for sequencing was PBMCs.

The CDR3: CAISEGTLAGGVEQYF. The CDR3 nucleotides read TGTGCCATCAGTGAGGGTACGCTAGCGGGGGGGGTCGAGCAGTACTTC. The genes are TRBV10-3 and TRBJ2-7; TRBD2 matches 12 bases. After removal of 2 bases from V and 6 bases from J, the junction contained 8 bases not matched to a gene. Germline values: CDR1 ENHRY, CDR2 SYGVKD. The CDR3 runs to 16 residues.